A selection of T cell receptor beta chains follows, all from one sample in a study of beta chain features in type 1 diabetes. The assay was immunoSEQ multiplex PCR, and TCRdb's table has in-frame clones only and misses some. The table lists some 180,000 clones, about an eighth of them singletons. Sequencing was performed on central memory CD4+ T cells from blood. The receptors here all came from a young woman in good health. Each CDR3 is given with its conserved first and last residue. The D gene is left open where the match is weak. Not all rows give a size; the values are once, few, many and, for expanded clones, a class.

d_call,clone_size,v_call,j_call,cdr3_nt,cdr3_aa
TRBD1,.,TRBV28,TRBJ1-4,TGTGCCAGCAGTCCAGGGGGGACGGTTAATGAAAAACTGTTTTTT,CASSPGGTVNEKLFF
.,.,TRBV6-5,TRBJ1-5,TGTGCCAGCAGACTTGATAGCAATCAGCCCCAGCATTTT,CASRLDSNQPQHF
TRBD2,few,TRBV28,TRBJ2-3,TGTGCCAGCCTAGCGGGAATTGCCCGAACGCAGTATTTT,CASLAGIARTQYF
TRBD2,few,TRBV7-9,TRBJ2-3,TGTGCCAGCTTAGCGGGAGGAAGCACAGATACGCAGTATTTT,CASLAGGSTDTQYF
TRBD1,few,TRBV30,TRBJ2-3,TGTGCCTGGGCCCTGGGACAGCTTAGCACAGATACGCAGTATTTT,CAWALGQLSTDTQYF
.,.,TRBV6-1,TRBJ1-1,TGTGCCAGCAGTGAACAGGGGAAAAGGAACACTGAAGCTTTCTTT,CASSEQGKRNTEAFF
TRBD1,few,TRBV19,TRBJ1-2,TGTGCCAGTAGCGCCGAGGGGGCCCGTGGCTACACCTTC,CASSAEGARGYTF
TRBD1,few,TRBV7-9,TRBJ1-4,TGTGCCAGCAGCCCAGACAGGGAAACTAATGAAAAACTGTTTTTT,CASSPDRETNEKLFF
.,.,TRBV29-1,TRBJ2-7,TGCAGCGTTTTGAAAGCGCAAGCCTACGAGCAGTACTTC,CSVLKAQAYEQYF
.,.,TRBV7-3,TRBJ2-7,TGTGCCAGCAGCTTAGGCGGGGCTGCCTACGAGCAGTACTTC,CASSLGGAAYEQYF
.,few,TRBV28,TRBJ2-7,TGTGCCACCGGGGTCTACGAGCAGTACTTC,CATGVYEQYF
.,few,TRBV7-9,TRBJ1-1,TGTGCCAGCAGCTTTCAGGGCATGAACACTGAAGCTTTCTTT,CASSFQGMNTEAFF
TRBD1,.,TRBV9,TRBJ2-1,TGTGCCCCAGCTATTAGCGTCCCGACAGGGTGGACCTACAATGAGCAGTTCTTC,CAPAISVPTGWTYNEQFF
.,few,TRBV7-6,TRBJ1-1,TGTGCCAGCAGCTTCGGGGTGAGGGCGGAAGCTTTCTTT,CASSFGVRAEAFF
.,few,TRBV27,TRBJ2-1,TGTGCCAGCAGTTTATACAGCTCCTACAATGAGCAGTTCTTC,CASSLYSSYNEQFF
.,.,TRBV5-6,TRBJ2-1,TGTGCCAGCAGCATAGAGACTCTTTGGTTCTTC,CASSIETLWFF
TRBD1,.,TRBV6-1,TRBJ2-6,TGTGCCACCAGGACAGGGGGATCTGGGGCCAACGTCCTGACTTTC,CATRTGGSGANVLTF
TRBD1,many,TRBV6-6,TRBJ2-7,TGTGCCAGCAGGGAAAGGGAACAGGGGACGTACGAGCAGTACTTC,CASREREQGTYEQYF
.,few,TRBV5-1,TRBJ2-7,TGCGCCAGCAGCGGTCAGGATGGTTCCGAGCAGTACTTC,CASSGQDGSEQYF
TRBD1,few,TRBV29-1,TRBJ1-1,TGCAGCGGGGGACAGTGGAACACTGAAGCTTTCTTT,CSGGQWNTEAFF
TRBD2,.,TRBV6-1,TRBJ2-1,TGTGCCAGCAGTGGAGGACTAGCGGGGGTCAATGAGCAGTTCTTC,CASSGGLAGVNEQFF
.,few,TRBV6-5,TRBJ2-5,TGTGCCAGCAGCCCCAGGGGAGGGGAGACCCAGTACTTC,CASSPRGGETQYF
TRBD1,.,TRBV28,TRBJ2-1,TGTGCCAGCAGCCCTCCCCGAAGGACAGGGACCTACAATGAGCAGTTCTTC,CASSPPRRTGTYNEQFF
.,.,TRBV28,TRBJ1-1,TGTGCCAGCAGCTCTCCGAGTGTAGGCGGAAAGAGGGCTTTCTTT,CASSSPSVGGKRAFF
TRBD1,.,TRBV6-5,TRBJ1-1,TGTGCCAGCAGGCGGACAGGGGGTCAAGGGACTGAAGCTTTCTTT,CASRRTGGQGTEAFF
.,.,TRBV28,TRBJ2-6,TGTGCCAGCAGTAAGAGCTCTGGGGCCAACGTCCTGACTTTC,CASSKSSGANVLTF
.,few,TRBV6-5,TRBJ1-2,TGTGCCAGCATCCAGGGGACGACCAATTATGGCTACACCTTC,CASIQGTTNYGYTF